Following are 2 T cell receptor beta chains from one sample sequenced in a study of T cells in localized non-small cell lung cancer. Measured with immunoSEQ multiplex PCR; TCRdb has only the in-frame clones, and not every one. This table holds 1,500 to 2,000 clones, less than 40% found once. The sample consisted of lung tumor tissue, taken before any cancer treatment. These receptors all stem from a female donor at least 60 years old with stage II squamous cell lung carcinoma.

This clone was seen only a few times. The rearrangement links TRBV11-3 to TRBJ2-2; the D gene is possibly TRBD1 (6 bases). V lost 3 bases and J lost 0, with 11 bases in between. Per the germline V gene, CDR1 is SGHNT and CDR2 is YENEEA. The CDR3 consists of 16 residues. The CDR3 region has the DNA TGTGCCAGCAGCTTGGGGGCAGCGCCGAACACCGGGGAGCTGTTTTTT. Amino acids: CASSLGAAPNTGELFF.

The chain employs TRBV18 and TRBJ2-1; no clear D gene. V was cut by 5 bases and J by 9 bases, with 11 bases left in between. CDR3 length: 12 residues. Germline lookup yields CDR1 KGHSH and CDR2 LQKENI. The CDR3 DNA reads TGTGCCAGCTCAAATCCCCCCGCTGAGCAGTTCTTC. Amino acids: CASSNPPAEQFF. Variable domain in full (rest from reference TRBV18 and TRBJ2-1): NAGVMQNPRHLVRRRGQEARLRCSPMKGHSHVYWYRQLPEEGLKFMVYLQKENIIDESGMPKERFSAEFPKEGPSILRIQQVVRGDSAAYFCASSNPPAEQFFGPGTRLTVL.